The 15 T cell receptor beta chains listed next were all sequenced from one sample in a study of human T cells and chemical hapten exposure. TCRdb ran MiXCR on the RACE reads and lists one entry per CDR3 protein. The sample yields around 260,000 distinct CDR3 sequences, over 8% seen once. Documented time point: pre-sensitization, week 0. The sample's treatment: therapeutic diphenylcyclopropenone sensitization with weekly scalp DPC. The sequences come from whole blood, collected in connection with sensitization to the hapten diphenylcyclopropenone (DPC). These receptors all come from a woman aged 40 to 50 with alopecia areata. Some clones in this sample may be carry-over from other donors' samples.

There are many counts of this clonotype. The DNA for the CDR3 is TGTGCCAGCAGCCAAGTGGGGAACGATGAGCAGTTCTTC. Its translation is CASSQVGNDEQFF. The chain links TRBV14 to TRBJ2-1; no reliable D call. Trimming removed 1 base from V and 8 bases from J, with 9 bases in between. This CDR3 is built from 13 residues. The germline CDR1 and CDR2 sequences are SGHDN and FVKESK. The full variable domain, with the rest looked up from reference TRBV14 and TRBJ2-1, is EAGVTQFPSHSVIEKGQTVTLRCDPISGHDNLYWYRRVMGKEIKFLLHFVKESKQDESGMPNNRFLAERTGGTYSTLKVQPAELEDSGVYFCASSQVGNDEQFFGPGTRLTVL.

This clonotype was found a few times. This chain uses TRBV28 with TRBJ2-1; 10 bases are a match to TRBD2. This CDR3 has 14 amino acids. In germline, CDR1 is MDHEN, CDR2 SYDVKM. After removal of 8 bases from V and 2 bases from J, the junction contained 3 bases not matched to a gene. CDR3 in amino acids: CASQAGGAYNEQFF. The CDR3 nucleotides are TGTGCCAGCCAAGCGGGAGGGGCCTACAATGAGCAGTTCTTC.

This clonotype was counted only a few times. The V and J genes are TRBV7-2 and TRBJ1-4, with TRBD1 matching over 9 bases. The ends lost 6 bases at V and 4 bases at J; junction bases unmatched: 15. The CDR3 extends over 18 amino acids. In germline, CDR1 is SGHTA, CDR2 FQGNSA. For the CDR3, the DNA is TGTGCCAGCAGGATTACAGGGGGCGCGAGCTTGGTTAATGAAAAACTGTTTTTT. It encodes CASRITGGASLVNEKLFF.

CDR3 amino acids: CASRPLSTDTQYF. The DNA of the CDR3 is TGTGCCAGCAGACCTTTGAGCACAGATACGCAGTATTTT. This sequence joins TRBV12-3 or TRBV12-4 and TRBJ2-3; no firm D call. V was pared by 6 bases and J by 0 bases, with 7 bases between. CDR3 size: 13 residues.

This clonotype showed up just a few times. The V gene is TRBV12-3 or TRBV12-4, the J gene TRBJ2-3, with D unresolved. The V end was cut by 8 bases, the J end by 15 bases, with 24 bases between. The CDR3 consists of 13 residues. The CDR3 coding sequence is TGTGCCAGCCGAAATCTCAGGACCGGATTGCTCTATTTT. Amino acids: CASRNLRTGLLYF.

The chain recombines TRBV12-3 or TRBV12-4 with TRBJ2-1; a weak D match, TRBD1 (5 bases). Between the trimmed V and J ends, which lost 5 bases and 10 bases, there was a span of 15 bases. CDR3 length: 13 residues. The CDR3 nucleotides read TGTGCCAGCAGTCCCGATGGGGCCAGGGAGCAGTTCTTC. Residues: CASSPDGAREQFF.

This sequence joins TRBV27 and TRBJ2-3; 9 nucleotides agree with TRBD2. Germline V lookup: CDR1 MNHEY, CDR2 SMNVEV (reference sequence). V shed 5 bases and J 8 bases; nucleotides not matched to a gene: 14. CDR3 length equals 16 residues. CDR3 in amino acids: CASSVGFMAGGVTQYF. The CDR3 coding sequence is TGTGCCAGCAGTGTCGGTTTTATGGCGGGAGGGGTTACGCAGTATTTT.

V gene TRBV6-2 or TRBV6-3 combines with J gene TRBJ2-1; a weak D match, TRBD1 (6 bases). With 5 bases removed from V and 6 bases from J, the gap between germline ends came to 26 bases. The CDR3 runs to 18 residues. Per germline, CDR1 MNHEY and CDR2 SVGEGT. The chain's CDR3 is CASSNPWIGARGGNEQFF. CDR3 DNA: TGTGCCAGCAGTAACCCCTGGATCGGGGCCAGAGGGGGCAATGAGCAGTTCTTC.

The chain combines TRBV12-3 or TRBV12-4 with TRBJ1-2; TRBD1 might be the D (6 bases). Trimming cost V 6 bases and J 2 bases, with 16 bases left between them. There are 15 residues in the CDR3. This CDR3 is CASSPGADINYGYTF. Here the CDR3 DNA reads TGTGCCAGCAGCCCGGGGGCAGACATCAACTATGGCTACACCTTC.

This sequence joins TRBV11-2 and TRBJ2-3; D unresolved. The V gene's germline CDR1 is SGHAT and CDR2 FQNNGV. CDR3 length: 15 amino acids. V lost 3 bases, J lost 2 bases, and 12 bases lay in between. Here the CDR3 reads CASSFIVQPTDTQYF. The CDR3 DNA reads as TGTGCCAGCAGCTTTATTGTACAGCCCACAGATACGCAGTATTTT.

This clonotype has only a few counts. CDR3 nucleotides: TGTGCCAGCACGCTCGGACAGCCCGGGGGTTACGAGCAGTACTTC. This sequence encodes CASTLGQPGGYEQYF. This chain uses TRBV2 with TRBJ2-7, with D possibly called TRBD1 or TRBD2 (6 bases each). Germline V gene lookup returns CDR1 SNHLY and CDR2 FYNNEI. Trimming took off 7 bases at V and 4 bases at J, with 20 bases between the two ends. The CDR3 is 15 amino acids.

This clonotype was seen a few times. This chain joins TRBV7-2 and TRBJ2-2, with 10 bases matching TRBD2. Germline V gives CDR1 SGHTA, CDR2 FQGNSA. The CDR3 spans 19 residues. V was clipped by 2 bases and J by 0 bases; unmatched bases: 9. The CDR3 nucleotides read TGTGCCAGCAGCTTACTACAGCGGACTAGCGGATCGAACACCGGGGAGCTGTTTTTT. Its protein product is CASSLLQRTSGSNTGELFF.

This chain uses TRBV28 with TRBJ2-7; D unclear. Germline values: CDR1 MDHEN, CDR2 SYDVKM. Deletions cut 5 bases from V and 0 bases from J, with 11 bases between. The CDR3 spans 14 residues. The CDR3 protein is CASSPPRPSYEQYF. The CDR3 DNA sequence: TGTGCCAGCAGTCCCCCACGACCCTCCTACGAGCAGTACTTC.

This clonotype was detected only a few times. CDR3 loop: CASSLLGRMNTEAFF. Written as DNA, the CDR3 is TGTGCCAGCAGTTTGTTGGGACGGATGAACACTGAAGCTTTCTTT. The chain uses TRBV28 and TRBJ1-1, with TRBD1 as a possible D gene (5 bases). The ends were cut back, 3 bases at V and 0 bases at J, with 11 bases in the middle. The length of the CDR3 is 15 residues. Per the germline V gene, CDR1 is MDHEN and CDR2 is SYDVKM.

This clonotype was recorded a few times. The rearrangement joins TRBV9 to TRBJ2-7; 7 bases map to TRBD1. The germline V gene has CDR1 SGDLS and CDR2 YYNGEE. The length of the CDR3 is 16 residues. With V trimmed by 2 bases and J by 2 bases, 10 bases remained unmatched. The CDR3 sequence is CASSVNKGQGAYEQYF. The DNA of the CDR3 is TGTGCCAGCAGCGTCAATAAGGGCCAGGGGGCCTACGAGCAGTACTTC. Together with reference TRBV9 and TRBJ2-7, the CDR3 gives the full variable domain: DSGVTQTPKHLITATGQRVTLRCSPRSGDLSVYWYQQSLDQGLQFLIQYYNGEERAKGNILERFSAQQFPDLHSELNLSSLELGDSALYFCASSVNKGQGAYEQYFGPGTRLTVT.